These 8 T cell receptor beta chains originate from one sample sequenced in a study of CD8 T cells in ankylosing spondylitis. In TCRdb, the 5' RACE reads were re-called with MiXCR into one record per CDR3 protein. The table shows around 280,000 distinct CDR3 sequences, with about 20% occurring only once. Sequences were obtained from blood, either unsorted or a sorted T cell fraction (not recorded which). Every receptor here comes from a male donor with ankylosing spondylitis or in good health (not recorded which).

This clonotype occurred many times. This rearrangement joins TRBV12-3 or TRBV12-4 to TRBJ2-2; D is perhaps TRBD2 (5 bases). CDR3 length: 13 residues. Trimming stripped 5 bases from V and 1 base from J, with 5 bases between. The CDR3 spells CASSRGNTGELFF. In DNA form, the CDR3 reads TGTGCCAGCAGTCGGGGGAACACCGGGGAGCTGTTTTTT.

This clonotype appeared a few times. V usage is TRBV12-3 or TRBV12-4 and J usage is TRBJ2-5, with D hard to call. With 3 bases removed from V and 2 bases from J, the gap between germline ends came to 7 bases. The length of the CDR3 is 13 residues. The CDR3 sequence: CASSFTTQETQYF. CDR3 nucleotide sequence: TGTGCCAGCAGTTTCACTACACAAGAGACCCAGTACTTC.

V gene TRBV12-3 or TRBV12-4 combines with J gene TRBJ2-5; D may be TRBD2 (7 bases). Trimming removed 3 bases from V and 4 bases from J, with 15 bases in between. The CDR3 covers 15 residues. CDR3 amino acids: CASSFRGALLETQYF. The CDR3 DNA reads TGTGCCAGCAGTTTTCGGGGGGCTTTGTTAGAGACCCAGTACTTC.

This clonotype was found a few times. This chain uses TRBV20-1 with TRBJ2-7, with TRBD1 matching over 8 bases. This CDR3 contains 15 residues. Unmatched junction bases numbered 7, after V lost 0 bases and J lost 3 bases. Germline lookup yields CDR1 DFQATT and CDR2 SNEGSKA (reference sequence). The CDR3 spells CSARDDRGQYYEQYV. DNA of the CDR3: TGCAGTGCTAGAGACGACAGGGGCCAGTACTACGAGCAGTACGTC.

This clonotype was detected many times. The V and J genes are TRBV12-3 or TRBV12-4 and TRBJ2-1; TRBD1 is a possible D gene (7 bases). Trimming stripped 4 bases from V and 5 bases from J, with 18 bases between. The CDR3 is 16 residues long. The CDR3 loop reads CASSSPGAGGDNEQFF. The DNA of the CDR3 is TGTGCCAGCAGTTCCCCGGGGGCAGGGGGTGACAATGAGCAGTTCTTC.

This sequence joins TRBV9 and TRBJ2-5; TRBD2 matches 13 bases. CDR3 length equals 16 residues. The germline gives CDR1 SGDLS, CDR2 YYNGEE. The V and J ends lost 4 bases and 3 bases, in that order; junction bases with no gene match: 6. CDR3 in amino acids: CASSITGTSGEETQYF. In DNA, the CDR3 is TGTGCCAGCAGCATTACCGGGACTAGCGGGGAAGAGACCCAGTACTTC.

The table lists this clonotype with a few counts. As DNA, the CDR3 is TGTGCCAGCAGTGATCTGCCAGGGGCCGAAAAACTGTTTTTT. Its protein is CASSDLPGAEKLFF. The chain has TRBV2 and TRBJ1-4; a possible D gene is TRBD1 (6 bases). Trimming left V 3 bases short and J 8 bases short, with 13 bases between. Germline V gene lookup returns CDR1 SNHLY and CDR2 FYNNEI. The CDR3 contains 14 residues.

As regards this clonotype: A read error is possible here, since a much larger clone lies one base away. The V gene is TRBV25-1, the J gene TRBJ2-5; D is undetermined. There are 16 residues in the CDR3. The V and J ends lost 0 bases and 1 base respectively, with 12 bases between them. The V gene's germline CDR1 is MGHDK and CDR2 SYGVNS. CDR3 protein: CASSEYQVSLQETQYF. The DNA of the CDR3 is TGTGCCAGCAGTGAATATCAGGTATCCCTCCAAGAGACCCAGTACTTC.